These 30 T cell receptor beta chains were sequenced from one sample in a study of blood T cell repertoires in COVID-19. The assay was immunoSEQ multiplex PCR, and TCRdb's table has in-frame clones only and misses some. The table lists around 110,000 clones, about 91% of them singletons. Sequencing used peripheral blood. Receptors originate from a man aged 45-65 years with active or convalescent COVID-19.

This chain links TRBV7-2 with TRBJ2-7; the match to TRBD1 covers 7 bases. Germline-derived CDR1 and CDR2 are SGHTA and FQGNSA. V lost 5 bases, J lost 6 bases, and 16 bases stayed unmatched. The CDR3 loop spans 16 amino acids. CDR3 sequence reads: CASSTRRQGIRLEQYF. CDR3 DNA: TGTGCCAGCAGCACCCGCCGACAGGGCATACGTCTCGAGCAGTACTTC.

The chain combines TRBV6-1 with TRBJ2-1, with 11 bases identical to TRBD2. The CDR3 contains 16 residues. The germline V gene has CDR1 MNHNS and CDR2 SASEGT. V trimming: 2 bases; J trimming: 1 base; junction bases outside the gene matches: 1. The CDR3 reads CASSETSGSSYNEQFF. DNA of the CDR3: TGTGCCAGCAGTGAAACTAGCGGGAGTTCCTACAATGAGCAGTTCTTC.

The chain recombines TRBV12-3 or TRBV12-4 with TRBJ1-1; D call uncertain. Trimming pared 6 bases from V and 6 bases from J, leaving 11 bases between. This CDR3 is 12 amino acids long. The DNA of the CDR3 is TGTGCCAGCAGCCTCCCGGTTCCTGAAGCTTTCTTT. It specifies CASSLPVPEAFF.

This chain uses TRBV30 with TRBJ1-2; D is undetermined. Trimming removed 7 bases at V and 2 bases at J, with 11 bases between. CDR3 length: 12 amino acids. CDR1 and CDR2 from the germline V gene are GTSNPN and SVGIG (reference sequence). The CDR3 spells CALAGLNYGYTF. In DNA, the CDR3 is TGTGCCTTAGCAGGACTAAACTATGGCTACACCTTC.

This chain connects TRBV24-1 to TRBJ2-7; 11 positions agree with TRBD1. The CDR3 loop spans 15 amino acids. Germline CDR1 KGHDR, CDR2 SFDVKD. With 5 bases clipped from V and 1 base from J, the junction kept 3 bases outside the gene matches. CDR3 region: CATSVGTGGSYEQYF. The CDR3 DNA reads TGTGCCACCAGTGTAGGGACAGGGGGGTCCTACGAGCAGTACTTC.

This clone was counted a few times. The rearrangement links TRBV3-1 (or the pseudogene TRBV3-2) to TRBJ1-2; D unresolved. Trimming shortened V by 4 bases and J by 3 bases, and 9 bases separated the two germline ends. Per germline, CDR1 LGHDT and CDR2 YNNKEL (reference sequence). This CDR3 is built from 13 residues. As DNA, the CDR3 is TGTGCCAGCAGCCGAGCGGATGACTATGGCTACACCTTC. Translated: CASSRADDYGYTF.

The chain uses TRBV2 and TRBJ2-3, with unresolved D. V was trimmed by 8 bases and J by 3 bases, leaving 15 bases between them. This CDR3 is 14 amino acids long. Germline CDR1 reads SNHLY; CDR2 reads FYNNEI. CDR3 protein: CASPVRSLTDTQYF. The CDR3, as DNA: TGTGCCAGCCCAGTGAGGAGCCTAACAGATACGCAGTATTTT.

The V and J genes are TRBV6-4 and TRBJ2-3; 8 positions agree with TRBD1. The CDR3 loop spans 15 amino acids. The germline V gene encodes CDR1 MRHNA and CDR2 SNTAGT. J lost 2 bases, V lost 4 bases, and 5 bases had no gene match. The CDR3 DNA follows: TGTGCCAGCAGTGGTTCAGGGGGCAACACAGATACGCAGTATTTT. Amino acids: CASSGSGGNTDTQYF.

The genes are TRBV9 and TRBJ1-6; 9 bases map to TRBD1. This CDR3 comprises 16 residues. After removal of 0 bases from V and 7 bases from J, the junction contained 5 bases not matched to a gene. Germline V gene lookup returns CDR1 SGDLS and CDR2 YYNGEE. In DNA, the CDR3 is TGTGCCAGCAGCGTAGCTAATGGACAGGGGAATTCACCCCTCCACTTT. Protein: CASSVANGQGNSPLHF.

This rearrangement joins TRBV10-3 to TRBJ1-2, with D unclear. Germline assignment: CDR1 ENHRY and CDR2 SYGVKD. V was pared by 3 bases and J by 3 bases, with 14 bases between. The CDR3 covers 15 residues. The CDR3 DNA sequence: TGTGCCATCAGTGACCGGACGGAGGCCCACTATGGCTACACCTTC. As protein: CAISDRTEAHYGYTF.

The rearrangement joins TRBV4-3 to TRBJ1-4; 8 bases fit TRBD1. The CDR3 runs to 15 residues. Germline CDR1 and CDR2: LGHNA and YSLEER. J lost 5 bases, V lost 3 bases, and 5 bases had no gene match. The CDR3 DNA sequence: TGCGCCAGCAGCCATGCTCGGACAGGGAATGAAAAACTGTTTTTT. It encodes CASSHARTGNEKLFF.

This chain connects TRBV7-8 to TRBJ2-3; 8 bases fit TRBD1. Looked up from germline, CDR1 is SGHVS and CDR2 is FQNEAQ. Trimming at V came to 5 bases and at J to 0 bases, leaving 7 bases not matched to a gene. The CDR3 consists of 16 residues. CDR3 sequence reads: CASSPRQGSSTDTQYF. The CDR3 DNA sequence: TGTGCCAGCAGCCCCCGACAGGGGAGTAGCACAGATACGCAGTATTTT. Complete variable domain (other parts from reference TRBV7-8 and TRBJ2-3): GAGVSQSPRYKVAKRGQDVALRCDPISGHVSLFWYQQALGQGPEFLTYFQNEAQLDKSGLPSDRFFAERPEGSVSTLKIQRTQQEDSAVYLCASSPRQGSSTDTQYFGPGTRLTVL.

The V gene is TRBV30, the J gene TRBJ1-4; D unresolved. CDR1 is GTSNPN, CDR2 SVGIG, per germline (reference sequence). CDR3 length: 12 residues. Trimming took 2 bases from V and 5 from J, leaving 6 bases between them. The DNA for the CDR3 is TGTGCCTGGAGTCCACTAAATGAAAAACTGTTTTTT. It encodes CAWSPLNEKLFF.

The CDR3 bases are TGTGCCAGCACCGAATGGGGGACAGTGAACACTGAAGCTTTCTTT. Translated: CASTEWGTVNTEAFF. This chain connects TRBV6-5 to TRBJ1-1; 7 bases are shared with TRBD1. The CDR3 is 15 residues long. With V trimmed by 7 bases and J by 0 bases, 8 bases remained unmatched. Germline V gives CDR1 MNHEY, CDR2 SVGAGI.

The chain has TRBV21-1 and TRBJ1-1; the DNA was not compared with TRBD1, the D call given in the table. TRBV21-1 is a pseudogene locus. The CDR3 extends over 11 amino acids. CDR3: CASTGTGEAFF. The DNA for the CDR3 is TGTGCCAGCACAGGGACAGGGGAAGCTTTCTTT.

The chain employs TRBV4-3 and TRBJ1-6; 8 positions match TRBD1. Losses at the gene ends were 3 bases for V and 2 bases for J; bases not matched to a gene: 9. The CDR3 runs to 18 residues. CDR1 and CDR2 (germline): LGHNA, YSLEER. The CDR3 loop is CASSQFQGAETYNSPLHF. The CDR3 DNA reads TGCGCCAGCAGCCAGTTCCAGGGGGCAGAAACCTATAATTCACCCCTCCACTTT.

This rearrangement joins TRBV19 to TRBJ1-1, with D maybe TRBD1 (5 bases). Trimming removed 8 bases from V and 3 bases from J, with 13 bases in between. The CDR3 is 13 residues long. CDR1 LNHDA and CDR2 SQIVND come from the germline V gene (reference sequence). Written as DNA, the CDR3 is TGTGCCAGTGGCTCCGGGGGGGACACTGAAGCTTTCTTT. Residues: CASGSGGDTEAFF. Full variable domain (rest looked up from reference TRBV19 and TRBJ1-1): DGGITQSPKYLFRKEGQNVTLSCEQNLNHDAMYWYRQDPGQGLRLIYYSQIVNDFQKGDIAEGYSVSREKKESFPLTVTSAQKNPTAFYLCASGSGGDTEAFFGQGTRLTVV.

This clone was counted between two and nine times. The gene calls are TRBV30 and TRBJ2-3, with D hard to call. The CDR3 length is 13 residues. The V gene lost 0 bases and the J gene lost 4 bases, with 8 bases spanning the gap. CDR1 is GTSNPN, CDR2 SVGIG, per germline (reference sequence). CDR3 amino acids: CAWSVIGSDTQYF. For the CDR3, the DNA is TGTGCCTGGAGTGTAATCGGTTCAGATACGCAGTATTTT. The complete variable domain, with remaining parts taken from reference TRBV30 and TRBJ2-3, reads SQTIHQWPATLVQPVGSPLSLECTVEGTSNPNLYWYRQAAGRGLQLLFYSVGIGQISSEVPQNLSASRPQDRQFILSSKKLLLSDSGFYLCAWSVIGSDTQYFGPGTRLTVL.

The CDR3 is CASSLGPGQRTYEQYF. CDR3 in DNA: TGTGCCAGCAGCTTGGGGCCGGGACAGCGGACCTACGAGCAGTACTTC. The chain couples TRBV5-4 to TRBJ2-7; TRBD1 matches at 7 bases. Germline V CDR1 and CDR2: SGHNT, YYREEE (reference sequence). CDR3 size: 16 residues. The V and J ends lost 0 bases and 2 bases, in that order; junction bases with no gene match: 8.

This chain joins TRBV30 and TRBJ2-3; TRBD2 matches 7 bases. The CDR3 length is 15 residues. Germline V CDR1 and CDR2: GTSNPN, SVGIG (reference sequence). Trimming at V came to 1 base and at J to 2 bases, leaving 6 bases not matched to a gene. The CDR3 spells CAWSGASGLTDTQYF. The CDR3 DNA reads as TGTGCCTGGAGTGGGGCTAGCGGCCTCACAGATACGCAGTATTTT. The variable domain in full, with the rest retrieved from reference TRBV30 and TRBJ2-3, is SQTIHQWPATLVQPVGSPLSLECTVEGTSNPNLYWYRQAAGRGLQLLFYSVGIGQISSEVPQNLSASRPQDRQFILSSKKLLLSDSGFYLCAWSGASGLTDTQYFGPGTRLTVL.

The chain employs TRBV2 and TRBJ1-2; D call uncertain. V lost 4 bases, J lost 0 bases, and 6 bases lay in between. The CDR3 covers 13 residues. Germline V lookup: CDR1 SNHLY, CDR2 FYNNEI. For the CDR3, the DNA is TGTGCCAGCAGTGTCTCCCCTAACTATGGCTACACCTTC. It is translated as CASSVSPNYGYTF. Complete variable domain (other parts from reference TRBV2 and TRBJ1-2): EPEVTQTPSHQVTQMGQEVILRCVPISNHLYFYWYRQILGQKVEFLVSFYNNEISEKSEIFDDQFSVERPDGSNFTLKIRSTKLEDSAMYFCASSVSPNYGYTFGSGTRLTVV.

The chain is built from TRBV4-3 and TRBJ1-4; maybe TRBD1 (5 bases). The germline V gene has CDR1 LGHNA and CDR2 YSLEER. V lost 0 bases and J 3 bases, leaving 11 bases between the germline ends. This CDR3 has 16 residues. The CDR3 spells CASSQDLLGPNEKLFF. In DNA form, the CDR3 reads TGCGCCAGCAGCCAAGATTTGTTGGGGCCTAATGAAAAACTGTTTTTT.

The rearrangement uses TRBV5-6 and TRBJ1-4, with D possibly TRBD1 on 5 matching bases. Trimming cost V 0 bases and J 6 bases, with 9 bases left between them. This CDR3 is built from 14 residues. In germline, CDR1 is SGHDT, CDR2 YYEEEE. CDR3 coding DNA: TGTGCCAGCAGCTTGGTTGGGGCACATGAAAAACTGTTTTTT. This codes for CASSLVGAHEKLFF.

This CDR3 reads CASTGLAVIGADTQYF. Here the CDR3 DNA reads TGTGCCAGCACGGGACTAGCGGTTATAGGCGCAGATACGCAGTATTTT. This chain links TRBV5-6 with TRBJ2-3; 11 bases fit TRBD2. With V trimmed by 6 bases and J by 4 bases, 10 bases remained unmatched. The CDR3 has 16 residues. Germline V gives CDR1 SGHDT, CDR2 YYEEEE.

The chain has TRBV20-1 and TRBJ2-1; unclear D gene. The CDR3 is 11 amino acids. Germline assignment: CDR1 DFQATT and CDR2 SNEGSKA (reference sequence). V lost 6 bases to trimming and J lost 4 bases, with 7 bases between them. As DNA, the CDR3 is TGCAGTGCCGAACAATACAATGAGCAGTTCTTC. Translation: CSAEQYNEQFF.

The J gene is TRBJ2-7, the V gene TRBV7-8, with 7 bases identical to TRBD2. The CDR3 is 15 residues long. Germline V gene data show CDR1 as SGHVS and CDR2 as FQNEAQ. The trim removed 7 bases at V and 2 bases at J, leaving 11 bases unmatched. The CDR3 DNA reads as TGTGCCAGCAACCAACTCACTAGCGCCCCCTACGAGCAGTACTTC. Its translation is CASNQLTSAPYEQYF.

The chain links TRBV6-5 to TRBJ2-5; D not certain. The CDR3 contains 14 residues. V was pared by 2 bases and J by 0 bases, with 7 bases between. Per germline, CDR1 MNHEY and CDR2 SVGAGI. The CDR3 nucleotides are TGTGCCAGCAGTTACGCGGAATACCAAGAGACCCAGTACTTC. Residues: CASSYAEYQETQYF.

This clone was observed a few times. This rearrangement joins TRBV4-3 to TRBJ2-1, with D maybe TRBD1 (5 bases). This CDR3 has 15 residues. Deletions cut 1 base from V and 4 bases from J, with 11 bases between. Germline assignment: CDR1 LGHNA and CDR2 YSLEER. CDR3 in DNA: TGCGCCAGCAGCCAAGGCTTAGACAGTTACAATGAGCAGTTCTTC. Its translation: CASSQGLDSYNEQFF.

The CDR3 sequence: CASSSGSAFRGNEQFF. CDR3 bases: TGTGCCAGTAGTAGCGGGAGTGCATTCCGCGGCAATGAGCAGTTCTTC. The rearrangement links TRBV19 to TRBJ2-1; TRBD2 matches at 7 bases. V shed 4 bases and J 6 bases; nucleotides not matched to a gene: 12. Germline V gives CDR1 LNHDA, CDR2 SQIVND (reference sequence). The CDR3 covers 16 residues.

The chain employs TRBV12-3 or TRBV12-4 and TRBJ1-1, with D hard to call. The CDR3 contains 13 residues. Trimming removed 3 bases at V and 2 bases at J, with 7 bases between. DNA of the CDR3: TGTGCCAGCAGTTTGGCAGAAAACACTGAAGCTTTCTTT. It is translated as CASSLAENTEAFF.